The rows below give T cell receptor beta chains drawn from one sample of a study of Ad26.COV2.S vaccination and SARS-CoV-2 variants. This table comes from immunoSEQ multiplex PCR, and its TCRdb copy is limited to in-frame clones, with some not included. The sample has about 350,000 clones, about 89% seen once; the top ten hold 5%. The specimen comprised peripheral blood, sampled in a trial of Ad26.COV2.S vaccine versus placebo. The receptor source for this set is a person between 18 and 65 years old who received the Ad26.COV2.S COVID-19 vaccine or a placebo. Both conserved end residues are part of each CDR3. D genes are given only for firm matches. Clone size appears in some rows only: once, few, many, or a class for an expanded clone.

clone size	V gene	J gene	D gene	CDR3 DNA	CDR3 protein
-	TRBV7-6	TRBJ2-1	TRBD2	TGTGCCAGCAGCTTCCGACTAGCGGGGCCTTACAATGAGCAGTTCTTC	CASSFRLAGPYNEQFF
-	TRBV11-1	TRBJ2-7	-	TGTGCCAGCAGCTTAGAGTGGGGCCGCTCCTACGAGCAGTACTTC	CASSLEWGRSYEQYF
-	TRBV24-1	TRBJ2-3	-	TGTGCCACTCATGAGCCTGTCACAGATACGCAGTATTTT	CATHEPVTDTQYF
-	TRBV24-1	TRBJ1-4	-	TGTGCCACCAGTGATTTGTGTGAAAAACTGTTTTTT	CATSDLCEKLFF
-	TRBV27	TRBJ2-7	-	TGTGCCAGCAGACTAGCGACAGGGGCCTACGAGCAGTACTTC	CASRLATGAYEQYF
-	TRBV4-3	TRBJ1-4	-	TGCGCCAGCAGCCAAGAACTACGGGGAGGTGAAAAACTGTTTTTT	CASSQELRGGEKLFF
once	TRBV5-7	TRBJ2-7	-	TGTGCCAGCAGCTTGGAGGGGGGAGAGGGATCCTACGAGCAGTACTTC	CASSLEGGEGSYEQYF
-	TRBV11-2	TRBJ2-5	-	TGTGCCAGCAGCCCCGCAAGGGGCTGGGAGACCCAGTACTTC	CASSPARGWETQYF
-	TRBV5-1	TRBJ2-3	-	TGCGCCAGCAGCACTAGCACCCCTCGTGATACGCAGTATTTT	CASSTSTPRDTQYF
-	TRBV2	TRBJ2-5	-	TGTGCCAGCAGTGAACGTCGGCCCCTGGGGGAGACCCAGTACTTC	CASSERRPLGETQYF
-	TRBV12-3/TRBV12-4	TRBJ2-7	-	TGTGCCAGCAGCCTGACACCGGTCTACGAGCAGTACTTC	CASSLTPVYEQYF
-	TRBV19	TRBJ1-5	-	TGTGCCAGTAGTATATCGGCTGGGTTAGGACAGCCCCAGCATTTT	CASSISAGLGQPQHF
-	TRBV20-1	TRBJ1-2	-	TGCAGTGCTAGGACGGGGCCTGGCTACACCTTC	CSARTGPGYTF
-	TRBV4-2	TRBJ2-1	-	TGTGCCAGCAGCCAAACAGGGACATCCTACAATGAGCAGTTCTTC	CASSQTGTSYNEQFF
-	TRBV5-1	TRBJ2-7	-	TGCGCCAGCAAGACAGAACCTTACTCCTACGAGCAGTACTTC	CASKTEPYSYEQYF
-	TRBV27	TRBJ2-5	-	TGTGCCAGCAGTTTAGGGACAATGACAGGGAGGATCGAGACCCAGTACTTC	CASSLGTMTGRIETQYF
-	TRBV21-1	TRBJ2-2	-	TGTGCCAGCAGCAAAGCGCATAGGGGGACGGGGACCGGGGAGCTGTTTTTT	CASSKAHRGTGTGELFF
-	TRBV4-1	TRBJ2-1	-	TGCGCCAGCAGCCAACAACAGGACGTCTACAATGAGCAGTTCTTC	CASSQQQDVYNEQFF
-	TRBV2	TRBJ2-2	TRBD1	TGTGCCAGCAGTGACCCACGGGACAGGGGGCTTTCCGGGGAGCTGTTTTTT	CASSDPRDRGLSGELFF
-	TRBV5-4	TRBJ2-7	TRBD1	TGTGCCAGCAGCCCGTACATGACAGGGGAGGCCTACGAGCAGTACTTC	CASSPYMTGEAYEQYF
-	TRBV5-6	TRBJ1-1	-	TGTGCCAGCAGCCGACAGATGGCCACTGAAGCTTTCTTT	CASSRQMATEAFF
-	TRBV9	TRBJ2-1	TRBD2	TGTGCCAGCAGCGTAGACCCTCTAGCGGGGGGGCGATCCTACAATGAGCAGTTCTTC	CASSVDPLAGGRSYNEQFF
-	TRBV27	TRBJ1-1	TRBD1	TGTGCCAGCAGTAGGACAGGGTTTTCGAACACTGAAGCTTTCTTT	CASSRTGFSNTEAFF
-	TRBV11-2	TRBJ2-1	TRBD2	TGTGCCAGCAGCTTACGGACTAGCGGGAGCAGCAATGAGCAGTTCTTC	CASSLRTSGSSNEQFF
once	TRBV11-3	TRBJ1-1	-	TGTGCCAGCAGCTCAGGCAGGGGATCGAACACTGAAGCTTTCTTT	CASSSGRGSNTEAFF
-	TRBV7-2	TRBJ1-5	-	TGTGCCAGCAGCTTAGGCAGGGGTTATAGCAATCAGCCCCAGCATTTT	CASSLGRGYSNQPQHF
-	TRBV13	TRBJ2-7	-	TGTGCCAGCAGCTTAGGTGGGCTACAGGGAGAAGACGAGCAGTACTTC	CASSLGGLQGEDEQYF
-	TRBV12-3/TRBV12-4	TRBJ1-1	TRBD1	TGTGCCAGCAGTGGGACAGGTTTACAAGCTTTCTTT	CASSGTGLQAFF
-	TRBV19	TRBJ1-2	-	TGTGCCAGTAGTACCCAGACAGGCTACACCTTC	CASSTQTGYTF
-	TRBV28	TRBJ1-2	-	TGTGCCAGCACCGGGGACACTCGCTATGGCTACACCTTC	CASTGDTRYGYTF
-	TRBV27	TRBJ1-6	-	TGTGCCAGCAGTTTATCGGGGTATAATTCACCCCTCCACTTT	CASSLSGYNSPLHF
few	TRBV19	TRBJ2-3	-	TGTGCCAGTAGTATTGGGCTCTGGGTAAGCACAGATACGCAGTATTTT	CASSIGLWVSTDTQYF
-	TRBV9	TRBJ1-2	TRBD1	TGTGCCAGCACCCTAGCCGCCCAACCGGGACAGGGGCCCCCGTATGGCTACACCTTC	CASTLAAQPGQGPPYGYTF
few	TRBV7-8	TRBJ1-5	TRBD1	TGTGCCAGCAGCCAACGACAGGGGAGTCAGCCCCAGCATTTT	CASSQRQGSQPQHF
once	TRBV7-2	TRBJ1-3	-	TGTGCCAGCAGCTTATCAGGGACCCAGCTCTCTGGAAACACCATATATTTT	CASSLSGTQLSGNTIYF
-	TRBV7-9	TRBJ2-7	-	TGTGCCAGCGGGACGGGGAACTACGAGCAGTACTTC	CASGTGNYEQYF
-	TRBV10-1	TRBJ1-1	TRBD1	TGCGCCAGCAGGTGGACAGGGGGTGGGATGAACACTGAAGCTTTCTTT	CASRWTGGGMNTEAFF
-	TRBV27	TRBJ1-2	-	TGTGCCAGCAGTTATTCAGGGGTTACCTATGGCTACACCTTC	CASSYSGVTYGYTF
-	TRBV27	TRBJ2-1	TRBD2	TGTGCCAGCAGTCCATTTTTGGTAGCGGGAGAGAGCAATGAGCAGTTCTTC	CASSPFLVAGESNEQFF
-	TRBV14	TRBJ2-4	-	TGTGCCAGCAGCCAGGGAGACTCCAAAAACATTCAGTACTTC	CASSQGDSKNIQYF
once	TRBV27	TRBJ1-5	-	TGTGCCAGCAGATCGGTTTCGGGGGGGCCGAGGTTTCAGCCCCAGCATTTT	CASRSVSGGPRFQPQHF
-	TRBV4-3	TRBJ1-4	-	TGCGCCAGCAGCCAAGGACGGACTAATGAAAAACTGTTTTTT	CASSQGRTNEKLFF
few	TRBV27	TRBJ2-7	-	TGTGCCAGCAGTCCGGGGAGGCTAACCTACGAGCAGTACTTC	CASSPGRLTYEQYF
-	TRBV11-3	TRBJ2-2	TRBD1	TGTGCCAGCAGCTCCCGTCAGGGGGCGGGTAATTCCGGGGAGCTGTTTTTT	CASSSRQGAGNSGELFF
-	TRBV5-1	TRBJ2-7	TRBD2	TGCGCCAGCAAACTAGCGGTGACGGGGGAGCAGTACTTC	CASKLAVTGEQYF
-	TRBV28	TRBJ2-5	-	TGTGCCAGCAGCCCCGGACAGCAGTACCAAGAGACCCAGTACTTC	CASSPGQQYQETQYF
few	TRBV5-1	TRBJ2-7	TRBD2	TGCGCCAGCAGACTTACTAGCGGGGGGTTTTACGAGCAGTACTTC	CASRLTSGGFYEQYF
-	TRBV7-8	TRBJ2-1	TRBD2	TGTGCCAGCAGCTTAAGGACTAGCGGGAGGAGTCCGATCTTC	CASSLRTSGRSPIF
-	TRBV29-1	TRBJ2-7	-	TGCAGCGTGAAGACAGCCTCTACCTACGAGCAGTACTTC	CSVKTASTYEQYF
-	TRBV7-2	TRBJ1-2	TRBD1	TGTGCCAGCAGCTTAGTGTCTGGGGACAGAGGAACCTACACCTTC	CASSLVSGDRGTYTF